One sample yielded the 20 T cell receptor beta chains listed below, sequenced in a study of tumor-infiltrating lymphocytes in primary liver carcinoma. The input was 500 ng total RNA; TCR beta cDNA was made from it with a constant-region primer. Generation of the TCR beta libraries relied on three nested multiplex PCR rounds using slightly modified ARM-PCR. In the first two PCR rounds, TRBV1-TRBV30 forward primers were paired with a C-beta reverse primer, and each round lasted approximately 9 cycles. Each CDR3 protein gets one entry after TCRdb re-called the multiplex PCR reads with MiXCR. Among 45,000 to 55,000 distinct CDR3 sequences listed, 65% to 80% were seen once. Both RNA and DNA were isolated together from approximately 22-30 mg of bulk tissue that had not been sorted. Sequenced: liver tumor tissue from sampling region 5. Subset noted: tumor region T5, tumor centre. These receptors were collected from a middle-aged man with primary liver carcinoma and hepatitis B virus infection.

On this clonotype itself: This CDR3 is missing its conserved last phenylalanine or tryptophan, likely due to a read error. This rearrangement joins TRBV29-1 to TRBJ1-1; D is perhaps TRBD1 (6 bases). V was pared by 4 bases and J by 1 base, with 19 bases between. Germline CDR1 reads SQVTM; CDR2 reads ANQGSEA. CDR3 length equals 16 residues. In DNA form, the CDR3 reads TGCAGCGTTGGTGGGGCCAGGGACATTAAGAACACTGAAGCTTTCATT. Translation gives CSVGGARDIKNTEAFI.

This clonotype occurred many times. The chain couples TRBV18 to TRBJ2-4; D is unresolved. The germline CDR1 and CDR2 sequences are KGHSH and LQKENI. Trimming removed 1 base from V and 0 bases from J, with 1 base in between. This CDR3 contains 13 residues. This chain's CDR3 is CASSPLAKNIQYF. The CDR3 nucleotides read TGTGCCAGCTCACCACTAGCCAAAAACATTCAGTACTTC.

This clonotype appeared a single time. The final CDR3 position lacks the conserved phenylalanine or tryptophan, pointing to a likely read error. The chain uses TRBV29-1 and TRBJ2-1, with D unresolved. The V gene's germline CDR1 is SQVTM and CDR2 ANQGSEA. The CDR3 spans 10 residues. The CDR3 loop reads CSVVQHEQFL. The CDR3 nucleotides are TGCAGTGTTGTTCAGCATGAGCAGTTCCTC.

About this clonotype itself: A read error may explain this, as a much larger clone is one base away. The chain has TRBV6-4 and TRBJ1-5; TRBD1 matches at 9 bases. Germline values: CDR1 MRHNA, CDR2 SNTAGT. This CDR3 has 18 residues. DNA for the CDR3: TGTGCCAACAGTGACTCAATTGAGGGACAGGGACTTGATCAGCCCCAGCATTTT. As protein: CANSDSIEGQGLDQPQHF.

Of note for this clonotype: The conserved phenylalanine or tryptophan is not found at the CDR3 terminus, so this likely reflects a read error. No DNA is shown, since the ends of the CDR3 on it are uncertain; the CDR3 is the one TCRdb lists. The chain joins TRBV28 to TRBJ2-2. Inclusive of both ends, the CDR3 amounts to 13 amino acids. The germline gives CDR1 MDHEN, CDR2 SYDVKM. CDR3 sequence: CASSPYLGGELFS.

A remark on this clonotype: Compared with germline, one end of the junction differs, possibly owing to a read error. The chain links TRBV11-2 to TRBJ2-3; no clear D. Germline CDR1 and CDR2: SGHAT and FQNNGV. This CDR3 comprises 14 residues. The CDR3 region is CATSFDKRTDTQYF. In DNA, the CDR3 is TGTGCCACCAGCTTCGACAAGAGGACAGATACGCAGTATTTT.

As regards this clonotype: The junction departs from germline at one end; a sequencing error may be responsible. The V gene is TRBV6-1, the J gene TRBJ2-5, with TRBD1 identical over 7 bases. CDR3 size: 15 residues. Per germline, CDR1 MNHNS and CDR2 SASEGT. The CDR3 loop reads CANSEVKTGRETQRF. CDR3 sequence (DNA): TGTGCCAACAGTGAAGTAAAGACAGGGAGAGAGACCCAGCGCTTC.

The J gene is TRBJ1-4, the V gene TRBV14; possibly TRBD1 for D (6 bases). The V and J ends lost 11 bases and 4 bases respectively, with 23 bases between them. The CDR3 spans 16 residues. Germline V CDR1 and CDR2: SGHDN, FVKESK. CDR3 residues: CADSQEPGHFNEKLFF. CDR3 coding DNA: TGTGCCGACAGCCAGGAACCGGGACACTTTAATGAAAAACTGTTTTTT.

The J gene is TRBJ1-2, the V gene TRBV10-3; tentative D call: TRBD1 (6 bases). The germline gives CDR1 ENHRY, CDR2 SYGVKD. The CDR3 runs to 12 residues. V was pared by 6 bases and J by 4 bases, with 9 bases between. This CDR3 is CAIRGAVYGYTF. The CDR3 DNA reads as TGTGCCATCAGGGGGGCAGTCTATGGCTACACCTTC.

As concerns this clonotype: One end of the junction varies from germline; a read error may be responsible. The genes are TRBV19 and TRBJ2-7; TRBD1 matches at 7 bases. The CDR3 extends over 16 amino acids. Germline V gives CDR1 LNHDA, CDR2 SQIVND (reference sequence). CDR3 DNA: TGTGCCAGTAGCATAGTCACAGGGGCCCTCGGCGGCGAGCAGTACTTC. As protein: CASSIVTGALGGEQYF.

This sequence joins TRBV6-2 or TRBV6-3 and TRBJ2-3, with D perhaps TRBD2 (5 bases). CDR1 is MNHEY, CDR2 SVGEGT, per germline. V was trimmed by 8 bases and J by 0 bases, leaving 15 bases between them. The CDR3 is 15 residues long. CDR3 in DNA: TGTGCCAGCGGTCCCGGGATTAGCAGCACAGATACGCAGTATTTT. As protein: CASGPGISSTDTQYF.

There are many counts of this clonotype. The chain uses TRBV7-8 and TRBJ1-1; D is ambiguous. Trimming took off 5 bases at V and 1 base at J, with 14 bases between the two ends. This CDR3 contains 15 residues. CDR1 and CDR2 from the germline V gene are SGHVS and FQNEAQ. Here the CDR3 reads CASSTVEHQNTEAFF. The CDR3 DNA is TGTGCCAGCAGCACCGTAGAACACCAGAACACTGAAGCTTTCTTT.

About this clonotype itself: Germline and junction disagree at one end, which may indicate a read error. The genes are TRBV30 and TRBJ2-2; D not resolved. This CDR3 has 14 amino acids. The germline V gene encodes CDR1 GTSNPN and CDR2 SVGIG (reference sequence). CDR3 coding DNA: TGCGCCTGGGCTGGACGAACCCCCACCGGGGAGCTGTTTTTT. This translates into CAWAGRTPTGELFF.

To note about this clonotype: The CDR3 ends on some other residue instead of the conserved phenylalanine or tryptophan, so this is likely a read error. The rearrangement links TRBV9 to TRBJ2-7; 9 nucleotides match TRBD2. The germline gives CDR1 SGDLS, CDR2 YYNGEE. The CDR3 runs 16 residues. J lost 3 bases, V lost 0 bases, and 7 bases had no gene match. This CDR3 is CASSVEGAGGFYEQYL. As DNA, the CDR3 is TGTGCCAGCAGCGTAGAGGGAGCGGGAGGCTTCTACGAGCAGTACTTG.

This clonotype was recorded at least ten times. The chain employs TRBV10-3 and TRBJ2-3, with 8 bases fitting TRBD2. This CDR3 spans 14 amino acids. The V segment lost 6 bases and the J segment 5 bases; nucleotides outside the gene matches: 7. Germline CDR1 is ENHRY and CDR2 is SYGVKD. Here the CDR3 reads CAIRAGGLGDTQYF. The DNA for the CDR3 is TGTGCCATCAGGGCGGGAGGCCTCGGAGATACGCAGTATTTT.

Points on this clonotype: The junction shows a germline mismatch at one end, possibly a read error. The chain carries TRBV4-1 and TRBJ2-7, with TRBD1 matching over 9 bases. The germline V gene encodes CDR1 MGHRA and CDR2 YSYEKL. CDR3 length: 14 amino acids. The CDR3 here is CASNQDWDRDEQYF. As DNA, the CDR3 is TGCGCCAGCAACCAAGACTGGGACAGGGACGAGCAATACTTC.

Points on this clonotype: This may arise from a read error, as a much more abundant clone is one base away. V is TRBV30 and J is TRBJ2-7, with D perhaps being TRBD1 or TRBD2 (5 bases each). The V gene lost 5 bases and the J gene lost 6 bases, with 11 bases spanning the gap. This CDR3 region has 11 residues. From germline, CDR1 is GTSNPN and CDR2 SVGIG (reference sequence). CDR3 bases: TGTGCCTGGGGGGCAGGGACCGAGCAGTACTTC. Amino acid sequence: CAWGAGTEQYF.

This clonotype was recorded many times. Written as DNA, the CDR3 is TGTGCCAGCAGAAACACAGGGGGCTTGGGGGAGCTGTTTTTT. Encoded protein: CASRNTGGLGELFF. The chain combines TRBV28 with TRBJ2-2; 9 nucleotides align to TRBD1. V was clipped by 6 bases and J by 8 bases; unmatched bases: 7. Germline loops: CDR1 MDHEN, CDR2 SYDVKM. The CDR3 is made up of 14 amino acids.

Points on this clonotype: A read error may produce the germline difference seen at one junction end. The chain combines TRBV13 with TRBJ2-7; unclear D gene. The CDR3 covers 11 residues. The germline V gene has CDR1 PRHDT and CDR2 FYEKMQ (reference sequence). The CDR3 here is CASNLSGEQHF. CDR3 DNA: TGTGCCAGCAACTTATCGGGCGAGCAGCACTTC.

This clonotype was observed a few times. This chain uses TRBV11-2 with TRBJ2-5; weak D call: TRBD2 (5 bases). The V gene lost 1 base and the J gene lost 7 bases, with 16 bases spanning the gap. Per the germline V gene, CDR1 is SGHAT and CDR2 is FQNNGV. The CDR3 runs 15 residues. CDR3 DNA sequence: TGTGCCAGCAGCTTAGGGGGTACGGGGTTAGGGACCCAGTACTTC. Translating it yields CASSLGGTGLGTQYF.